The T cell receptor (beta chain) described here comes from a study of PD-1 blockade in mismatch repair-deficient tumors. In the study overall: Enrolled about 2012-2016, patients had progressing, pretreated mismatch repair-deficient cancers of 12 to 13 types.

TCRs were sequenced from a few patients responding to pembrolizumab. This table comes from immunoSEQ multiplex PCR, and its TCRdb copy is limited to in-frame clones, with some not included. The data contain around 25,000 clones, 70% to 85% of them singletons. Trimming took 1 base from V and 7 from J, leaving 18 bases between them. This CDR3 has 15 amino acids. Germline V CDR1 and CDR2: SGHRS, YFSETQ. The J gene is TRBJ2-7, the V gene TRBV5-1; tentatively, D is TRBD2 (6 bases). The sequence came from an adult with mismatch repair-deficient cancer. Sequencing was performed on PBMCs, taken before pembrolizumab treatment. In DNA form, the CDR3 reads TGCGCCAGCAGCTTGAACCCTACTAGCAGATGGGAGCAGTACTTC. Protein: CASSLNPTSRWEQYF.